This is a list of T cell receptor beta chains from one sample in a study of human T cells and chemical hapten exposure. TCRdb passed the RACE reads through MiXCR, listing each CDR3 protein once. The sample gives 370,000 or so distinct CDR3 sequences, about 4.4% of which show up once; approximately 2.1% is in the top ten. The specimen comprised whole blood, sampled in connection with sensitization to the hapten diphenylcyclopropenone (DPC). These receptors all come from a woman aged 50 to 60 with alopecia areata. Some clones in this sample may be carry-over from other donors' samples. The CDR3 runs from the conserved cysteine through the conserved F or W. A D gene is named only where the DNA matches it firmly. Only some rows state a clone size, as once, few, many or a class for expanded clones.

clone size: few; V gene: TRBV6-1; D gene: TRBD1; J gene: TRBJ1-5; CDR3 protein: CASTRQGGQPQHF; CDR3 DNA: TGTGCCAGCACAAGACAGGGCGGTCAGCCCCAGCATTTT
clone size: few; V gene: TRBV4-1; D gene: NA; J gene: TRBJ2-3; CDR3 protein: CASSRGGRLFDTQYF; CDR3 DNA: TGCGCCAGCAGCCGCGGGGGCCGGTTGTTCGATACGCAGTATTTT
clone size: few; V gene: TRBV12-3/TRBV12-4; D gene: TRBD2; J gene: TRBJ2-7; CDR3 protein: CASSYTIAGASYEQYF; CDR3 DNA: TGTGCCAGCAGTTATACCATAGCGGGGGCTTCCTACGAGCAGTACTTC
clone size: NA; V gene: TRBV16; D gene: NA; J gene: TRBJ2-1; CDR3 protein: CASSQSAGSYNEQFF; CDR3 DNA: TGTGCCAGCAGCCAATCGGCCGGGTCCTACAATGAGCAGTTCTTC
clone size: NA; V gene: TRBV10-3; D gene: NA; J gene: TRBJ2-3; CDR3 protein: CANGGGADTQYF; CDR3 DNA: TGTGCCAATGGAGGGGGCGCAGATACGCAGTATTTT
clone size: many; V gene: TRBV6-5; D gene: TRBD2; J gene: TRBJ2-7; CDR3 protein: CASSYPWTSGGPSSYEQYF; CDR3 DNA: TGTGCCAGCAGTTACCCTTGGACTAGCGGGGGCCCTAGCTCCTACGAGCAGTACTTC
clone size: NA; V gene: TRBV20-1; D gene: TRBD1; J gene: TRBJ1-4; CDR3 protein: CSARGQGGFEKLFF; CDR3 DNA: TGCAGTGCTAGAGGACAGGGCGGTTTTGAAAAACTGTTTTTT
clone size: many; V gene: TRBV27; D gene: TRBD1; J gene: TRBJ2-7; CDR3 protein: CASSSPRGQGTYEQYF; CDR3 DNA: TGTGCCAGCAGTTCCCCCCGTGGACAGGGAACCTACGAGCAGTACTTC
clone size: once; V gene: TRBV15; D gene: NA; J gene: TRBJ2-3; CDR3 protein: CATSRDGRGQDTQYF; CDR3 DNA: TGTGCCACCAGCAGAGACGGTCGGGGGCAAGATACGCAGTATTTT
clone size: few; V gene: TRBV29-1; D gene: TRBD1; J gene: TRBJ1-2; CDR3 protein: CSVDRDRGPQWYGYTF; CDR3 DNA: TGCAGCGTTGACCGGGACAGGGGACCCCAATGGTATGGCTACACCTTC
clone size: few; V gene: TRBV12-3/TRBV12-4; D gene: NA; J gene: TRBJ2-3; CDR3 protein: CASSSLATQYF; CDR3 DNA: TGTGCCAGCAGTTCCCTCGCAACACAGTATTTT
clone size: many; V gene: TRBV12-5; D gene: TRBD1; J gene: TRBJ2-3; CDR3 protein: CAVFRDSFTDTQYF; CDR3 DNA: TGTGCTGTCTTCCGGGACAGTTTCACAGATACGCAGTATTTT
clone size: many; V gene: TRBV5-1; D gene: NA; J gene: TRBJ1-1; CDR3 protein: CASSLGQLPEAFF; CDR3 DNA: TGCGCCAGCAGCTTAGGACAACTCCCCGAAGCTTTCTTT
clone size: few; V gene: TRBV7-2; D gene: NA; J gene: TRBJ2-1; CDR3 protein: CASSPERETYNEQFF; CDR3 DNA: TGTGCCAGCAGCCCAGAGAGAGAGACCTACAATGAGCAGTTCTTC
clone size: many; V gene: TRBV12-3/TRBV12-4; D gene: NA; J gene: TRBJ2-1; CDR3 protein: CASSLRGGSHEQFF; CDR3 DNA: TGTGCCAGCAGTCTTCGGGGCGGGTCCCATGAGCAGTTCTTC
clone size: many; V gene: TRBV2; D gene: NA; J gene: TRBJ1-6; CDR3 protein: CASTWTRFPTYNSPLHF; CDR3 DNA: TGTGCCAGCACTTGGACCAGGTTTCCGACCTATAATTCACCCCTCCACTTT
clone size: few; V gene: TRBV9; D gene: TRBD2; J gene: TRBJ2-7; CDR3 protein: CASSPGRNRPDSSYEQYF; CDR3 DNA: TGTGCCAGCAGCCCCGGGAGGAATAGACCCGACTCCTCCTACGAGCAGTACTTC
clone size: few; V gene: TRBV6-6; D gene: NA; J gene: TRBJ2-5; CDR3 protein: CASSYSSGWQETQYF; CDR3 DNA: TGTGCCAGCAGTTACTCGAGCGGCTGGCAAGAGACCCAGTACTTC
clone size: NA; V gene: TRBV30; D gene: TRBD2; J gene: TRBJ2-7; CDR3 protein: CAWSDSGRALIYEQYF; CDR3 DNA: TGTGCCTGGAGTGATAGCGGGAGGGCCCTAATTTACGAGCAGTACTTC
clone size: few; V gene: TRBV6-5; D gene: TRBD2; J gene: TRBJ2-3; CDR3 protein: CASSAGAGVDTQYF; CDR3 DNA: TGTGCCAGCAGTGCGGGAGCGGGAGTAGATACGCAGTATTTT
clone size: few; V gene: TRBV28; D gene: NA; J gene: TRBJ2-3; CDR3 protein: CASSPPGPLATDTQYF; CDR3 DNA: TGTGCCAGCAGCCCTCCGGGCCCCTTAGCTACAGATACGCAGTATTTT
clone size: NA; V gene: TRBV6-4; D gene: NA; J gene: TRBJ2-3; CDR3 protein: CASSDSRADTDTQYF; CDR3 DNA: TGTGCCAGCAGTGACTCTCGGGCGGACACAGATACGCAGTATTTT
clone size: many; V gene: TRBV6-6; D gene: NA; J gene: TRBJ2-5; CDR3 protein: CASSAPSGLETQYF; CDR3 DNA: TGTGCCAGCAGTGCCCCCTCAGGGCTGGAGACCCAGTACTTC
clone size: many; V gene: TRBV6-5; D gene: NA; J gene: TRBJ2-7; CDR3 protein: CASSYSRTVSSYEQYF; CDR3 DNA: TGTGCCAGCAGTTACTCCAGGACGGTCAGCTCCTACGAGCAGTACTTC
clone size: many; V gene: TRBV2; D gene: NA; J gene: TRBJ2-7; CDR3 protein: CASSEGLEQYF; CDR3 DNA: TGTGCCAGCAGTGAAGGCCTCGAGCAGTACTTC
clone size: many; V gene: TRBV7-9; D gene: TRBD2; J gene: TRBJ2-5; CDR3 protein: CASSPGTSGSGFGETQYF; CDR3 DNA: TGTGCCAGCAGCCCCGGGACTAGCGGGAGTGGATTTGGAGAGACCCAGTACTTC
clone size: few; V gene: TRBV28; D gene: NA; J gene: TRBJ1-5; CDR3 protein: CASRSTGRLNQPQHF; CDR3 DNA: TGTGCCAGCAGATCGACCGGGAGGCTCAATCAGCCCCAGCATTTT
clone size: many; V gene: TRBV27; D gene: NA; J gene: TRBJ2-1; CDR3 protein: CASSLDPMSYNEQFF; CDR3 DNA: TGTGCCAGCAGTCTCGACCCGATGTCCTACAATGAGCAGTTCTTC
clone size: NA; V gene: TRBV6-4; D gene: NA; J gene: TRBJ1-1; CDR3 protein: CASSEDPRGAFF; CDR3 DNA: TGTGCCAGCAGTGAAGACCCCCGGGGAGCTTTCTTT
clone size: many; V gene: TRBV20-1; D gene: TRBD2; J gene: TRBJ2-3; CDR3 protein: CSASKREALSGTQYF; CDR3 DNA: TGCAGTGCTAGTAAGCGGGAGGCCCTTTCGGGTACGCAGTATTTT
clone size: many; V gene: TRBV29-1; D gene: TRBD1; J gene: TRBJ1-4; CDR3 protein: CSVSRTGAEEKLFF; CDR3 DNA: TGCAGCGTTAGTAGGACAGGGGCCGAGGAAAAACTGTTTTTT
clone size: many; V gene: TRBV4-2; D gene: NA; J gene: TRBJ2-1; CDR3 protein: CASSQLQGNEQFF; CDR3 DNA: TGTGCCAGCAGCCAATTACAGGGCAATGAGCAGTTCTTC
clone size: NA; V gene: TRBV27; D gene: NA; J gene: TRBJ2-7; CDR3 protein: CASSLSVLYEQYF; CDR3 DNA: TGTGCCAGCAGTTTATCGGTTCTGTACGAGCAGTACTTC
clone size: few; V gene: TRBV15; D gene: NA; J gene: TRBJ1-5; CDR3 protein: CATSREVVRQVSNQPQHF; CDR3 DNA: TGTGCCACCAGCAGAGAAGTGGTCCGACAAGTTAGCAATCAGCCCCAGCATTTT
clone size: NA; V gene: TRBV5-1; D gene: TRBD2; J gene: TRBJ2-7; CDR3 protein: CASSPSGTTTYEQYF; CDR3 DNA: TGCGCCAGCAGCCCGTCCGGGACTACTACCTACGAGCAGTACTTC
clone size: many; V gene: TRBV10-3; D gene: NA; J gene: TRBJ2-7; CDR3 protein: CATRTQGWTYEQYF; CDR3 DNA: TGTGCCACCCGGACTCAGGGTTGGACCTACGAGCAGTACTTC
clone size: NA; V gene: TRBV7-3; D gene: NA; J gene: TRBJ1-2; CDR3 protein: CASTGTPGEGYTF; CDR3 DNA: TGTGCCAGCACCGGCACCCCAGGGGAGGGCTACACCTTC
clone size: many; V gene: TRBV24-1; D gene: NA; J gene: TRBJ1-5; CDR3 protein: CATSDAKEGGAISPQHF; CDR3 DNA: TGTGCCACCAGTGACGCCAAGGAGGGGGGCGCAATCAGCCCCCAGCATTTT
clone size: many; V gene: TRBV7-9; D gene: TRBD2; J gene: TRBJ2-1; CDR3 protein: CASSLLKGLAVNNEQFF; CDR3 DNA: TGTGCCAGCAGCCTCCTAAAAGGACTAGCGGTAAACAATGAGCAGTTCTTC
clone size: many; V gene: TRBV27; D gene: TRBD1; J gene: TRBJ2-2; CDR3 protein: CASGQGSTGELFF; CDR3 DNA: TGTGCCAGCGGACAGGGGAGCACCGGGGAGCTGTTTTTT
clone size: NA; V gene: TRBV20-1; D gene: NA; J gene: TRBJ1-2; CDR3 protein: CSARAVGPSGYTF; CDR3 DNA: TGCAGTGCTAGGGCTGTCGGGCCCTCTGGCTACACCTTC
clone size: many; V gene: TRBV5-1; D gene: NA; J gene: TRBJ2-7; CDR3 protein: CASSLDQNYEQYF; CDR3 DNA: TGCGCCAGCAGCTTGGATCAAAACTACGAGCAGTACTTC
clone size: NA; V gene: TRBV9; D gene: NA; J gene: TRBJ2-3; CDR3 protein: CASSGGPPAGTDTQYF; CDR3 DNA: TGTGCCAGCAGCGGAGGACCCCCGGCGGGGACAGATACGCAGTATTTT
clone size: few; V gene: TRBV12-3/TRBV12-4; D gene: TRBD2; J gene: TRBJ2-3; CDR3 protein: CASSLAVLAGGGTDTQYF; CDR3 DNA: TGTGCCAGCTCCCTAGCGGTACTAGCGGGAGGAGGCACAGATACGCAGTATTTT
clone size: few; V gene: TRBV20-1; D gene: NA; J gene: TRBJ1-1; CDR3 protein: CSAPSQGLTEAFF; CDR3 DNA: TGCAGTGCCCCTTCTCAGGGGCTCACTGAAGCTTTCTTT
clone size: many; V gene: TRBV5-1; D gene: TRBD1; J gene: TRBJ1-2; CDR3 protein: CASSPRTGLTDYGYTF; CDR3 DNA: TGCGCCAGCAGCCCGCGGACAGGATTAACAGACTATGGCTACACCTTC
clone size: many; V gene: TRBV20-1; D gene: TRBD1; J gene: TRBJ2-4; CDR3 protein: CSAQGNIQYF; CDR3 DNA: TGCAGTGCACAGGGGAACATTCAGTACTTC
clone size: few; V gene: TRBV28; D gene: NA; J gene: TRBJ2-3; CDR3 protein: CASSLLGGGPPDTQYF; CDR3 DNA: TGTGCCAGCAGTTTATTAGGGGGAGGGCCCCCAGATACGCAGTATTTT
clone size: many; V gene: TRBV3-1; D gene: TRBD2; J gene: TRBJ2-4; CDR3 protein: CASSQDPGGLAGAKNIQYF; CDR3 DNA: TGTGCCAGCAGCCAAGATCCAGGCGGACTAGCGGGAGCCAAAAACATTCAGTACTTC
clone size: NA; V gene: TRBV4-3; D gene: TRBD2; J gene: TRBJ2-2; CDR3 protein: CASSQEASGSTGELFF; CDR3 DNA: TGCGCCAGCAGCCAAGAAGCTAGCGGGAGCACCGGGGAGCTGTTTTTT
clone size: many; V gene: TRBV29-1; D gene: NA; J gene: TRBJ2-1; CDR3 protein: CSVEDSDGYNEQFF; CDR3 DNA: TGCAGCGTTGAGGACAGCGACGGGTACAATGAGCAGTTCTTC
clone size: few; V gene: TRBV29-1; D gene: NA; J gene: TRBJ1-1; CDR3 protein: CSVAGGRRTEAFF; CDR3 DNA: TGCAGCGTTGCGGGAGGGCGGCGCACTGAAGCTTTCTTT
clone size: many; V gene: TRBV7-2; D gene: NA; J gene: TRBJ1-1; CDR3 protein: CASTNGGRGLDTEAFF; CDR3 DNA: TGTGCCAGCACCAACGGCGGCAGGGGACTGGACACTGAAGCTTTCTTT
clone size: many; V gene: TRBV4-1; D gene: TRBD1; J gene: TRBJ1-2; CDR3 protein: CASSQTPGTGLYGYTF; CDR3 DNA: TGCGCCAGCAGCCAGACTCCCGGGACAGGGCTATATGGCTACACCTTC
clone size: many; V gene: TRBV6-2/TRBV6-3; D gene: TRBD2; J gene: TRBJ2-1; CDR3 protein: CASSQTSGRADEQFF; CDR3 DNA: TGTGCCAGCAGCCAGACTAGCGGGAGGGCCGATGAGCAGTTCTTC